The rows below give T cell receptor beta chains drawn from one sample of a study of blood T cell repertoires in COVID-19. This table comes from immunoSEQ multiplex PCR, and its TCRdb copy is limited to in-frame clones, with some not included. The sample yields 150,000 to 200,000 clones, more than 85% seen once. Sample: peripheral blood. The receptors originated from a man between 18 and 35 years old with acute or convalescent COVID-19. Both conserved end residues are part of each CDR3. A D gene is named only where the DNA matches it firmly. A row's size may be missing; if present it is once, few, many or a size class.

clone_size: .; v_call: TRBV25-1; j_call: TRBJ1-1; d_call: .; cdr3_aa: CASRGFRAESAEAFF; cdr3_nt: TGTGCCAGCAGAGGGTTCAGGGCTGAGAGTGCTGAAGCTTTCTTT
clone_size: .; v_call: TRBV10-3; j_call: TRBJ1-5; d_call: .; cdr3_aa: CAISEAGERGQPQHF; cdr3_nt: TGTGCCATCAGTGAAGCAGGGGAGAGGGGTCAGCCCCAGCATTTT
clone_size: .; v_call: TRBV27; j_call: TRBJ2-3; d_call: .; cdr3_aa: CASSRERGGPTDTQYF; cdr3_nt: TGTGCCAGCAGTCGGGAGAGGGGGGGCCCCACAGATACGCAGTATTTT
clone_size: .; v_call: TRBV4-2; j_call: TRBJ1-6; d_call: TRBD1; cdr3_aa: CASSQGSGTGRSPLHF; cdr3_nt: TGTGCCAGCAGCCAAGGCTCCGGGACAGGGCGTTCACCCCTCCACTTT
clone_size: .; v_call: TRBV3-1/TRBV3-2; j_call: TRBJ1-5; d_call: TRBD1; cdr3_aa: CASKDTGAGQPQHF; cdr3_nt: TGTGCCAGCAAAGATACAGGGGCGGGTCAGCCCCAGCATTTT
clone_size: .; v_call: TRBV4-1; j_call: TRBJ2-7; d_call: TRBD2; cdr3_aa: CASSGGESYEQYF; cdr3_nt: TGCGCCAGCTCCGGGGGGGAGTCCTACGAGCAGTACTTC
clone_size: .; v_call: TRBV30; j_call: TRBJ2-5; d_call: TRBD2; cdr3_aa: CAWSIGGGAETQYF; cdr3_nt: TGTGCCTGGAGTATAGGCGGGGGGGCTGAGACCCAGTACTTC
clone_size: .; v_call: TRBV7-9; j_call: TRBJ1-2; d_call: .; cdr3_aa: CASSRGDSNYGYTF; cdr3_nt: TGTGCCAGCAGCCGAGGTGATTCTAACTATGGCTACACCTTC
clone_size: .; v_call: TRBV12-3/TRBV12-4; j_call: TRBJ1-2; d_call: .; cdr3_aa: CASTGNPNYGYTF; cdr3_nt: TGTGCCAGCACCGGGAACCCTAACTATGGCTACACCTTC
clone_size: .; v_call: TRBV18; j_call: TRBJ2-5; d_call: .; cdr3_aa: CASSPLLGSQETQYF; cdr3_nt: TGTGCCAGCTCACCATTATTGGGCAGCCAAGAGACCCAGTACTTC
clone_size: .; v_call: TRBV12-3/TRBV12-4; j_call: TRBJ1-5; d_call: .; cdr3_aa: CASSIRDNQPQHF; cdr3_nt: TGTGCCAGCAGTATCAGGGATAATCAGCCCCAGCATTTT
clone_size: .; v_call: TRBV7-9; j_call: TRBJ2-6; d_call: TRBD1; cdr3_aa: CASSWKTGEGANVLTF; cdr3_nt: TGTGCCAGCAGCTGGAAAACAGGGGAGGGGGCCAACGTCCTGACTTTC
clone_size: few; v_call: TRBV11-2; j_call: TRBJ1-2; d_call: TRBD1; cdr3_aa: CASSLEGTAYGYTF; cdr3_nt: TGTGCCAGCAGCTTAGAAGGGACAGCCTATGGCTACACCTTC
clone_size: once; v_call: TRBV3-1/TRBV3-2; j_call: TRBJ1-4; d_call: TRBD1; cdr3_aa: CASSPPGQGLTNEKLFF; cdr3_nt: TGTGCCAGCAGCCCCCCGGGACAGGGTTTAACTAATGAAAAACTGTTTTTT
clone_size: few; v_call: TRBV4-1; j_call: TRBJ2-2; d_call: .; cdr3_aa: CASSQGNLRRSERELFF; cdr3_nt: TGCGCCAGCAGCCAAGGAAACCTGCGAAGGAGCGAAAGGGAGCTGTTTTTT
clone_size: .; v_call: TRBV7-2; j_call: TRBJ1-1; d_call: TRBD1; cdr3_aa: CASSPYLQGARGEAFF; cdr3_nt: TGTGCCAGCAGCCCCTATCTCCAGGGGGCGCGAGGTGAAGCTTTCTTT
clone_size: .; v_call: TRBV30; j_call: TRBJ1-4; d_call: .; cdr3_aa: CAWSEGATNEKLFF; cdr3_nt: TGTGCCTGGAGTGAGGGGGCAACTAATGAAAAACTGTTTTTT
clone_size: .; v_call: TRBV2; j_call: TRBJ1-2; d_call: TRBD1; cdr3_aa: CASSEDREVDGYTF; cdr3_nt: TGTGCCAGCAGTGAGGACAGGGAGGTGGATGGCTACACCTTC
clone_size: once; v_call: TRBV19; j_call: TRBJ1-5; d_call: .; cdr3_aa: CASSIRGDQPQHF; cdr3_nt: TGTGCCAGTAGTATCCGGGGAGATCAGCCCCAGCATTTT
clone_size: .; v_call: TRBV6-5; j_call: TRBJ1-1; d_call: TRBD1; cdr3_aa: CASSLQGDVNTEAFF; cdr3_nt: TGTGCCAGCAGTCTACAGGGGGACGTGAACACTGAAGCTTTCTTT
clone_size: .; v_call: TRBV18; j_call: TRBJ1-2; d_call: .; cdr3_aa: CASSPRPGDHGYTF; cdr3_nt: TGTGCCAGCTCACCACGGCCCGGGGATCATGGCTACACCTTC
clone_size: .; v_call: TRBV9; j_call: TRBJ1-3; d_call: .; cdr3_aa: CASSVDRQALGAGNTIYF; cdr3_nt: TGTGCCAGCAGCGTAGATCGCCAGGCCCTCGGCGCTGGAAACACCATATATTTT
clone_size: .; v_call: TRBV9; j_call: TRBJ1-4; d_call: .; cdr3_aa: CASSTNSINEKLFF; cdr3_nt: TGTGCCAGCAGCACAAACAGTATTAATGAAAAACTGTTTTTT
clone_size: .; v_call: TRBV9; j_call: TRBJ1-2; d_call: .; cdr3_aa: CASSLHREGYGYTF; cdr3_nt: TGTGCCAGCAGCCTTCACAGGGAAGGGTATGGCTACACCTTC
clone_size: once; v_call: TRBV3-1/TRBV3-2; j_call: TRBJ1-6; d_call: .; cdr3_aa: CASSQVGAGSPLHF; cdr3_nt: TGTGCCAGCAGCCAAGTGGGGGCCGGCTCACCCCTCCACTTT
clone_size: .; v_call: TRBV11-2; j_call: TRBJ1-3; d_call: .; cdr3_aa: CASSSGLAGNTIYF; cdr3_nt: TGTGCCAGCAGTTCAGGCTTAGCGGGAAACACCATATATTTT
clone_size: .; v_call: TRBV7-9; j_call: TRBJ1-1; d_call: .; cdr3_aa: CASSLPESRQPEAFF; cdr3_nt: TGTGCCAGCAGCTTACCTGAGAGTAGACAGCCTGAAGCTTTCTTT
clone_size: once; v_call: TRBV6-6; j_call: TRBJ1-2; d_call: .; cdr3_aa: CASRFEGATNYGYTF; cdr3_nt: TGTGCCAGCAGATTCGAGGGCGCGACTAACTATGGCTACACCTTC
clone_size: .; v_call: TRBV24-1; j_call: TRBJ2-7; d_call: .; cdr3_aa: CATSDQGMGEQYF; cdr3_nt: TGTGCCACCAGTGATCAGGGGATGGGTGAGCAGTACTTC
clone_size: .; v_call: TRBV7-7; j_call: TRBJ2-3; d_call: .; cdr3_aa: CASSSGRGRHTDTQYF; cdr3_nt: TGTGCCAGCAGCTCCGGCAGGGGGAGGCACACAGATACGCAGTATTTT
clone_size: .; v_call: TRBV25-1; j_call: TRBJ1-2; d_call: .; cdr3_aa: CASSELGSNYGYTF; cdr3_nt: TGTGCCAGCAGTGAATTAGGGAGTAACTATGGCTACACCTTC
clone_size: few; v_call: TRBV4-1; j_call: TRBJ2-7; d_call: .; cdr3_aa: CASHSVFTQRFYEQYF; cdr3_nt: TGCGCCAGCCACTCGGTCTTTACTCAAAGATTCTACGAGCAGTACTTC
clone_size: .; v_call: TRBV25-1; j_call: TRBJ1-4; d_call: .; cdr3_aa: CASRLTGFRGEKLFF; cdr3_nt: TGTGCCAGCAGATTGACAGGATTCCGGGGTGAAAAACTGTTTTTT
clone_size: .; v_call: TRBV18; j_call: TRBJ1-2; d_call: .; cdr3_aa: CASSPEGFYGYTF; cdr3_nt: TGTGCCAGCTCACCAGAGGGTTTTTATGGCTACACCTTC
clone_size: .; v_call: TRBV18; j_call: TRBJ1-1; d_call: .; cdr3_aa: CASSLQKGGSGNTEAFF; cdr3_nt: TGTGCCAGCTCACTTCAGAAGGGAGGCTCGGGGAACACTGAAGCTTTCTTT
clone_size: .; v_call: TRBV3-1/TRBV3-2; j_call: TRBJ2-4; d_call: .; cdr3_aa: CASSQGGRGLVKNIQYF; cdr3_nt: TGTGCCAGCAGCCAAGGAGGGCGGGGATTAGTCAAAAACATTCAGTACTTC
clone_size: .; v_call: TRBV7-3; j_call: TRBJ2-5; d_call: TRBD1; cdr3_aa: CASSLGGQGGETQYF; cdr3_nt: TGTGCCAGCAGCTTAGGGGGACAGGGTGGGGAGACCCAGTACTTC
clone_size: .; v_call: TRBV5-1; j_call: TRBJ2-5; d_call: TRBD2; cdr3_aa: CASSFGGTSVETQYF; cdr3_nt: TGCGCCAGCAGCTTTGGGGGGACTAGCGTAGAGACCCAGTACTTC
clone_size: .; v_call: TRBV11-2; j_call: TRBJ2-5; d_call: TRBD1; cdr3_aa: CASSLAPQGPETQYF; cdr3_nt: TGTGCCAGCAGCTTAGCCCCACAGGGGCCGGAGACCCAGTACTTC
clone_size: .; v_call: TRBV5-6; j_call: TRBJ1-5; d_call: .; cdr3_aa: CASSFYLGNQPQHF; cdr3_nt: TGTGCCAGCAGCTTTTACTTGGGCAATCAGCCCCAGCATTTT
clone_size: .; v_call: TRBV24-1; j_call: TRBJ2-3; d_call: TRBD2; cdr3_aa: CATSDLRTSGADTQYF; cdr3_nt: TGTGCCACCAGTGATTTGCGGACTAGCGGGGCTGATACGCAGTATTTT
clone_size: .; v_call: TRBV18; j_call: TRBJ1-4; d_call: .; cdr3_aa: CASSPPGQFNENLFF; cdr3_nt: TGTGCCAGCTCACCACCCGGACAGTTTAATGAAAACCTGTTTTTT
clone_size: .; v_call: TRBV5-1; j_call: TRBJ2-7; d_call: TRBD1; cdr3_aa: CASSSGQGASYEQYF; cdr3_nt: TGCGCCAGCAGTTCCGGACAGGGGGCTTCCTACGAGCAGTACTTC
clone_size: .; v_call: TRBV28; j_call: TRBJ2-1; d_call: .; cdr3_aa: CASRRGAPYNEQFF; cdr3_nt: TGTGCCAGCAGACGGGGGGCCCCCTACAATGAGCAGTTCTTC
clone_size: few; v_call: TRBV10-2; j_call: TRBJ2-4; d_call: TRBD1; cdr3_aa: CASPPGTGNKRRQYF; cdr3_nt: TGCGCCAGCCCCCCAGGGACAGGGAATAAGAGACGTCAGTACTTC
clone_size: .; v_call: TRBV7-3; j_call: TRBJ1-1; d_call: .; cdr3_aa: CASSSNSGNEAFF; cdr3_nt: TGTGCCAGCAGCTCTAATTCAGGGAATGAAGCTTTCTTT
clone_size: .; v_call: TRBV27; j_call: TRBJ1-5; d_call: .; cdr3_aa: CASSFRPGGLPQHF; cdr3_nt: TGTGCCAGCAGTTTCAGGCCCGGTGGGTTGCCCCAGCATTTT
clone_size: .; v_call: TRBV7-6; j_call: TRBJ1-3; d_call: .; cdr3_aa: CASSLEGGSGNTIYF; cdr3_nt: TGTGCCAGCAGCTTAGAGGGAGGCTCTGGAAACACCATATATTTT